This is a list of T cell receptor beta chains from one sample in a study of OX40 agonist ivuxolimab in advanced cancers. Libraries were prepared by immunoSEQ multiplex PCR; TCRdb keeps only in-frame clonotypes and omits some of them. The sample lists some 30,000 clones; roughly 76% were seen once. The source material was CD4+ or CD8+ T cells sorted from blood, sampled in a trial of the OX40 agonist ivuxolimab. The receptors shown here come from an adult with an advanced solid tumor such as melanoma, head and neck, liver or kidney cancer. Each CDR3 is given with its conserved first and last residue. D genes are given only for firm matches. Size values are once, few and many counts, or a class for expanded clones, and some rows have none.

size	V	J	D	CDR3	DNA
-	TRBV7-2	TRBJ2-1	-	CASSGGVAPQSSYNEQFF	TGTGCCAGCAGCGGTGGGGTCGCACCTCAGAGCTCCTACAATGAGCAGTTCTTC
-	TRBV6-1	TRBJ2-3	-	CASRLQGHTDTQYF	TGTGCCAGCAGACTACAGGGTCATACGGATACGCAGTATTTT
-	TRBV29-1	TRBJ2-3	TRBD1	CSVAPDRVGDTQYF	TGCAGCGTTGCCCCGGACAGGGTTGGAGATACGCAGTATTTT
-	TRBV6-6	TRBJ1-2	-	CATRPSDYGYTF	TGTGCCACCCGCCCTTCGGACTATGGCTACACCTTC
-	TRBV27	TRBJ1-1	-	CASSPRGTSGTEAFF	TGTGCCAGCAGCCCAAGGGGGACCTCGGGCACTGAAGCTTTCTTT
-	TRBV5-1	TRBJ2-6	TRBD2	CASSLTSGGPSSGANVLTF	TGCGCCAGCAGCTTGACTAGCGGGGGACCTAGCTCTGGGGCCAACGTCCTGACTTTC
few	TRBV9	TRBJ1-1	-	CASSVSHRLNTEAFF	TGTGCCAGCAGCGTTTCGCACAGGCTGAACACTGAAGCTTTCTTT
-	TRBV11-1	TRBJ2-2	-	CASSLLPGGTGELFF	TGTGCCAGCAGCTTACTTCCCGGAGGCACCGGGGAGCTGTTTTTT
-	TRBV6-1	TRBJ1-5	TRBD1	CASSENLGGGSNQPQHF	TGTGCCAGCAGTGAAAACTTAGGGGGCGGAAGCAATCAGCCCCAGCATTTT
-	TRBV6-1	TRBJ1-1	-	CASGEYMGRREAFF	TGTGCCAGCGGGGAGTACATGGGGCGACGGGAAGCTTTCTTT
few	TRBV5-4	TRBJ2-7	TRBD2	CASSGAWMGGNEQYF	TGTGCCAGCAGCGGCGCGTGGATGGGAGGGAACGAGCAGTACTTC
-	TRBV28	TRBJ1-4	-	CASSPPGGDELFF	TGTGCCAGCAGTCCTCCTGGTGGCGATGAACTGTTTTTT
few	TRBV28	TRBJ1-6	-	CASTGTSLHF	TGTGCCAGTACCGGGACAAGCCTCCACTTT
once	TRBV10-1	TRBJ2-1	-	CASSESQSGLYNEQFF	TGCGCCAGCAGTGAGTCGCAGTCAGGTCTCTACAATGAGCAGTTCTTC
-	TRBV6-5	TRBJ2-7	-	CASSHLREQYF	TGTGCCAGCAGCCACTTGAGAGAGCAGTACTTC
few	TRBV28	TRBJ1-3	TRBD1	CASKAGGTGNTIYF	TGTGCCAGCAAAGCAGGGGGGACTGGAAACACCATATATTTT
few	TRBV12-5	TRBJ1-2	-	CASGLDQGDGYTF	TGTGCTAGTGGTTTGGATCAAGGGGATGGCTACACCTTC
-	TRBV6-1	TRBJ1-2	-	CASSSGPSGYTF	TGTGCCAGCAGCTCAGGGCCGAGTGGCTACACCTTC
-	TRBV25-1	TRBJ2-5	TRBD2	CASRPVAGGQETQYF	TGTGCCAGCAGACCCGTAGCGGGGGGCCAAGAGACCCAGTACTTC
-	TRBV5-6	TRBJ1-2	TRBD1	CASSQTGTGYTF	TGTGCCAGCAGCCAGACAGGGACAGGCTACACCTTC
-	TRBV5-4	TRBJ2-2	TRBD2	CASSFGGLAGVGGELFF	TGTGCCAGCAGCTTCGGCGGACTAGCGGGAGTGGGCGGGGAGCTGTTTTTT
-	TRBV2	TRBJ2-7	TRBD1	CASRRQGTPPPYEQYF	TGTGCCAGCAGACGACAGGGGACGCCCCCTCCCTACGAGCAGTACTTC
-	TRBV7-9	TRBJ1-1	TRBD1	CASSVPGQTAFF	TGTGCCAGCAGCGTTCCGGGACAGACAGCTTTCTTT
-	TRBV7-2	TRBJ2-1	TRBD1	CASSLAGQGLGNEQFF	TGTGCCAGCAGCTTAGCGGGACAGGGGCTCGGGAATGAGCAGTTCTTC
-	TRBV11-3	TRBJ1-5	-	CASRRRQPQHF	TGTGCCAGCAGAAGGAGGCAGCCCCAGCATTTT
-	TRBV7-9	TRBJ1-5	-	CASSSADVGNQPQHF	TGTGCCAGCAGCTCAGCGGACGTCGGCAATCAGCCCCAGCATTTT
few	TRBV7-3	TRBJ2-2	TRBD2	CASSLTSGGTGELFF	TGTGCCAGCAGCTTGACTAGCGGGGGCACCGGGGAGCTGTTTTTT
-	TRBV9	TRBJ2-7	-	CASSVGPEAYEQYF	TGTGCCAGCAGCGTAGGTCCCGAGGCCTACGAGCAGTACTTC
few	TRBV5-1	TRBJ1-2	-	CASSSQSKEGSNYGYTF	TGCGCCAGCAGCTCGCAAAGTAAAGAGGGGTCTAACTATGGCTACACCTTC
-	TRBV28	TRBJ2-2	TRBD1	CASSFLRQGTGELFF	TGTGCCAGCAGTTTTTTGCGACAGGGGACCGGGGAGCTGTTTTTT
-	TRBV6-5	TRBJ1-1	-	CASSDPGNTEAFF	TGTGCCAGCAGCGACCCGGGGAACACTGAAGCTTTCTTT
-	TRBV7-2	TRBJ2-7	-	CASSTQRSSYEQYF	TGTGCCAGCAGCACTCAGAGAAGCTCCTACGAGCAGTACTTC